These 14 T cell receptor beta chains were all obtained from the same sample, sequenced in a study of cytomegalovirus exposure and HLA in healthy donors (dated by TCRdb to about 2017). The receptor library was made with the immunoSEQ multiplex PCR assay. For the multiplex PCR, a mixture combining 60 forward primers for TCR Vbeta segments and 13 reverse primers for TCR Jbeta segments was used. As stored in TCRdb, this immuneACCESS dataset retains in-frame rearrangements with V and J assigned. A fraction of the clones does not appear; measured against another copy, unresolved V genes explain less than half of the discrepancy, and the remainder lacks a known reason. The sample records fewer than 95,000 clones, around 81% of which are singletons. The biggest ten clones account for around 0.63% of the sample. Specimen: PBMCs. All receptors derive from a man under 40 in good health and CMV-seronegative.

The J gene is TRBJ1-2, the V gene TRBV28; 8 bases agree with TRBD1. Losses at the gene ends were 5 bases for V and 4 bases for J; bases not matched to a gene: 6. Germline CDR1 reads MDHEN; CDR2 reads SYDVKM. The CDR3 consists of 14 residues. The CDR3 here is CASSPGTGAYGYTF. In DNA, the CDR3 is TGTGCCAGCAGTCCGGGGACAGGTGCCTATGGCTACACCTTC.

This rearrangement joins TRBV11-2 to TRBJ2-3, with 7 bases that match TRBD1. Trimming cost V 5 bases and J 2 bases; bases outside gene matches: 4. CDR1 and CDR2 from the germline V gene are SGHAT and FQNNGV. CDR3 length equals 14 residues. CDR3 loop: CASSPDRNTDTQYF. Here the CDR3 DNA reads TGTGCCAGCAGCCCGGACAGGAACACAGATACGCAGTATTTT.

This clone was seen a few times. Distinct nucleotide sequences in the sample also encode this CDR3. This chain connects TRBV5-1 to TRBJ1-2, with 7 bases matching TRBD1. The germline gives CDR1 SGHRS, CDR2 YFSETQ. The CDR3 spans 14 residues. The V and J ends lost 1 base and 5 bases, in that order; junction bases with no gene match: 5. The CDR3 spells CASSLSGGSYGYTF. The CDR3 DNA reads TGCGCCAGCAGCTTGTCAGGGGGAAGTTATGGCTACACCTTC.

V is TRBV4-1 and J is TRBJ2-2; 9 nucleotides line up with TRBD1. V lost 3 bases, J lost 4 bases, and 6 bases stayed unmatched. Germline values: CDR1 MGHRA, CDR2 YSYEKL. The CDR3 extends over 16 amino acids. The CDR3 spells CASSHPGTGSTGELFF. CDR3 nucleotides: TGCGCCAGCAGCCATCCCGGGACAGGGTCCACCGGGGAGCTGTTTTTT.

The chain joins TRBV9 to TRBJ2-1; D not certain. V gave up 3 bases and J gave up 4 bases, with 5 bases separating them. The CDR3 runs 12 residues. Germline loops: CDR1 SGDLS, CDR2 YYNGEE. The CDR3 loop is CASSDTYNEQFF. As DNA, the CDR3 is TGTGCCAGCAGCGACACGTACAATGAGCAGTTCTTC. The full variable domain, in which reference TRBV9 and TRBJ2-1 provide the parts outside the CDR3, is DSGVTQTPKHLITATGQRVTLRCSPRSGDLSVYWYQQSLDQGLQFLIQYYNGEERAKGNILERFSAQQFPDLHSELNLSSLELGDSALYFCASSDTYNEQFFGPGTRLTVL.

V usage is TRBV9 and J usage is TRBJ2-2, with D possibly being TRBD2 (6 bases). Germline assignment: CDR1 SGDLS and CDR2 YYNGEE. V shed 4 bases and J shed 3 bases, with 19 bases lying between them. The CDR3 spans 17 residues. The CDR3 spells CASSSPRRGSDTGELFF. In DNA, the CDR3 is TGTGCCAGCAGCTCCCCTCGGAGGGGTAGTGACACCGGGGAGCTGTTTTTT.

The genes are TRBV2 and TRBJ2-7; no clear D gene. Germline assignment: CDR1 SNHLY and CDR2 FYNNEI. V lost 3 bases, J lost 4 bases, and 13 bases lay in between. This CDR3 has 14 amino acids. The CDR3 spells CASSDSNEIYEQYF. The CDR3, as DNA: TGTGCCAGCAGTGACTCTAACGAGATTTACGAGCAGTACTTC.

This chain links TRBV19 with TRBJ1-2; D is perhaps TRBD1 (5 bases). Trimming removed 4 bases at V and 7 bases at J, with 25 bases between. In germline, CDR1 is LNHDA, CDR2 SQIVND (reference sequence). The CDR3 runs to 17 residues. The DNA of the CDR3 is TGTGCCAGTAGTAAGAAAACTTTTCTGGCAGGGTCGATTGGCTACACCTTC. Protein: CASSKKTFLAGSIGYTF.

The chain links TRBV7-6 to TRBJ2-3, with 10 bases fitting TRBD2. There are 17 residues in the CDR3. Trimming cost V 3 bases and J 2 bases; bases outside gene matches: 8. The germline CDR1 and CDR2 sequences are SGHVS and FNYEAQ. This chain's CDR3 is CASSLASGGVVTDTQYF. CDR3 DNA: TGTGCCAGCAGCTTGGCTAGCGGGGGTGTGGTCACAGATACGCAGTATTTT.

This clone has more than one count but fewer than ten. This chain connects TRBV5-1 to TRBJ1-1, with D hard to call. Between the trimmed V and J ends, which lost 1 base and 3 bases, there was a span of 7 bases. CDR1 is SGHRS, CDR2 YFSETQ, per germline. The CDR3 sequence is 13 residues long. CDR3 in DNA: TGCGCCAGCAGCTTGCGTGGAGACACTGAAGCTTTCTTT. Translating gives CASSLRGDTEAFF.

This rearrangement joins TRBV5-1 to TRBJ2-1, with 9 nucleotides matching TRBD1. The CDR3 has 15 residues. Germline lookup yields CDR1 SGHRS and CDR2 YFSETQ. The junction had 8 bases not matched to a gene; V was cut back by 2 bases and J by 8 bases. CDR3: CASSLYGTGLDEQFF. In DNA form, the CDR3 reads TGCGCCAGCAGCTTATACGGGACAGGGTTAGATGAGCAGTTCTTC.

The chain is built from TRBV19 and TRBJ2-1, with TRBD1 as a possible D gene (5 bases). V was pared by 7 bases and J by 0 bases, with 13 bases between. The germline V gene has CDR1 LNHDA and CDR2 SQIVND (reference sequence). The length of the CDR3 is 15 residues. CDR3 DNA sequence: TGTGCCAGTACTCATGGGGCCATCTCCTACAATGAGCAGTTCTTC. The encoded protein is CASTHGAISYNEQFF.

The gene calls are TRBV7-3 and TRBJ1-2, with 11 bases identical to TRBD1. From germline, CDR1 is SGHTA and CDR2 FQGTGA. J was trimmed by 3 bases and V by 5 bases; bases with no gene match: 5. This CDR3 is 15 amino acids long. The CDR3 nucleotides read TGTGCCAGCAGCCTAGGACAGGGGGCAGACTATGGCTACACCTTC. Protein: CASSLGQGADYGYTF.

This clone has a handful of counts. The chain employs TRBV5-1 and TRBJ2-6; D uncertain. The CDR3 contains 14 residues. Germline CDR1 reads SGHRS; CDR2 reads YFSETQ. The germline V and J ends were trimmed by 5 bases and 4 bases, with 10 bases remaining between them. The CDR3 sequence is CASSRIEGANVLTF. DNA of the CDR3: TGCGCCAGCAGTCGAATAGAGGGGGCCAACGTCCTGACTTTC. Based on the CDR3 plus reference TRBV5-1 and TRBJ2-6, the full variable domain is KAGVTQTPRYLIKTRGQQVTLSCSPISGHRSVSWYQQTPGQGLQFLFEYFSETQRNKGNFPGRFSGRQFSNSRSEMNVSTLELGDSALYLCASSRIEGANVLTFGAGSRLTVL.